This T cell receptor (beta chain) was documented in a study of Tregs in tolerant kidney transplant recipients. Findings of the study overall: Nucleotide sequences could not be compared across some patients' samples due to primer changes.

CFSE-labeled recipient PBMCs were cultured six to seven days with irradiated graft donor PBMCs, then FACS-sorted. The CDR3 sequence is 15 residues long. Trimming took 4 bases from V and 2 from J; bases not matched to a gene: 5. Germline V gene data show CDR1 as MGHRA and CDR2 as YSYEKL. This clone is termed medium-sized (0.01 to 0.1%). Its specificity is not known. Only in-frame clones appear in the TCRdb table, and some are missing; sequencing was by immunoSEQ multiplex PCR. The table lists approximately 8,100 clones, about 35% of them singletons. The rearrangement uses TRBV4-1 and TRBJ2-5; 9 nucleotides agree with TRBD1. This clonotype originated in a human patient who received a combined kidney and bone marrow transplant. The sample in question was CD8+ T cells from blood cultured with allogeneic cells, obtained before the transplant. The CDR3 loop is CASSRLGQGQETQYF. Written as DNA, the CDR3 is TGCGCCAGCAGCCGTTTGGGACAGGGTCAAGAGACCCAGTACTTC.